This T cell receptor (beta chain) was sequenced during a study of T cells after yellow fever vaccination. Study-wide results and caveats: Though it reached lower strength, the secondary response hit its peak faster, day 5 versus 15.

The authors made TCR cDNA by 5'RACE template switching, adding a universal primer site and UMIs. TCRdb redid the calling of the 5' RACE reads with MiXCR, one entry per CDR3 protein. Altogether roughly 330,000 distinct CDR3 sequences are present, around 6.8% being singletons, with the ten largest covering roughly a sixth. Remarks on this clonotype: Its antigen is not identified.

The V end lost 2 bases, the J end lost 2 bases, and 7 bases lay between the germline ends. This CDR3 region has 13 residues. Germline assignment: CDR1 SGHKS and CDR2 YYEKEE (reference sequence). The clonotype was recovered from a man in his late teens or twenties who received the YFV17D yellow fever vaccine. The chain employs TRBV5-5 and TRBJ2-5; D call uncertain. The material sequenced was PBMCs, taken roughly 46 days after the first yellow fever vaccination. In nucleotides, the CDR3 is TGTGCCAGCAGCTTCGAGTCTCAAGAGACCCAGTACTTC. Translating gives CASSFESQETQYF.